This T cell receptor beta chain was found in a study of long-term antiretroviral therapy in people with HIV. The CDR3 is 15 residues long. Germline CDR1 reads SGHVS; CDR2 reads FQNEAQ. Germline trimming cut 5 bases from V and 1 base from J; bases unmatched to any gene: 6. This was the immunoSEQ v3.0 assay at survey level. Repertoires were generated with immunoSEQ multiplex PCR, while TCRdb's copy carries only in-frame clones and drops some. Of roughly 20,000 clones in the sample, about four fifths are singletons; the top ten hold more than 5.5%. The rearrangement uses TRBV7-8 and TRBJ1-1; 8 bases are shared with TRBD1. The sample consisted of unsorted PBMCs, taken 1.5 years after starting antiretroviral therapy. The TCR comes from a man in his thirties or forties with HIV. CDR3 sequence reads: CASSRPGTGNTEAFF. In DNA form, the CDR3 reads TGTGCCAGCAGCCGTCCCGGGACAGGGAACACTGAAGCTTTCTTT.